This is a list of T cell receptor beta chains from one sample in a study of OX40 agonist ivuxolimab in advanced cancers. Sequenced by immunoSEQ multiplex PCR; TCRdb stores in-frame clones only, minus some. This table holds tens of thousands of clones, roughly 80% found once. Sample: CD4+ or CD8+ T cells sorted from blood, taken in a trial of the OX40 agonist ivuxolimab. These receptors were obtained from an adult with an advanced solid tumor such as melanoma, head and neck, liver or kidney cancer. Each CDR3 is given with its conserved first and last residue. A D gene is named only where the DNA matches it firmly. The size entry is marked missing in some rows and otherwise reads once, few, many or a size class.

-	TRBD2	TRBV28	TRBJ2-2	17	TGTGCCAGCAGTCCGGAACCTAGCGGAGGTCTCACCGGGGAGCTGTTTTTT	CASSPEPSGGLTGELFF
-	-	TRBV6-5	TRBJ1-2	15	TGTGCCAGCAGTTACGCCCCCAGGGTTACCTATGGCTACACCTTC	CASSYAPRVTYGYTF
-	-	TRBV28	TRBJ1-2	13	TGTGCCAGCAGTTTAATCTGGGGGGCAGACTGGACCTTC	CASSLIWGADWTF
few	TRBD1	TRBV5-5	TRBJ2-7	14	TGTGCCAGCAGCTTGTTGGGACAGGGCTACGAGCAGTACTTC	CASSLLGQGYEQYF
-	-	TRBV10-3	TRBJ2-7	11	TGTGCCATCAGTGTAGGTGACGAGCAGTACTTC	CAISVGDEQYF
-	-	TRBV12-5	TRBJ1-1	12	TGTGCTAGTGGTTGGCTGAACACTGAAGCTTTCTTT	CASGWLNTEAFF
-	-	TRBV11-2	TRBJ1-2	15	TGTGCCAGCAGCTTAGTGGGTTCTGCGCAGAGTGGCTACACCTTC	CASSLVGSAQSGYTF
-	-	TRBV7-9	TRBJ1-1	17	TGTGCCAGCAGCTTAGCGTCGGGGGGGGGTATGAACACTGAAGCTTTCTTT	CASSLASGGGMNTEAFF
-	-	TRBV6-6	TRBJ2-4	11	TGTGCCAGCAGTTATCAGAATGTAGGTTACTTC	CASSYQNVGYF
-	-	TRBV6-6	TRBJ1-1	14	TGTGCCAGCAGTTTTACCGGTAGGAACACTGAAGCTTTCTTT	CASSFTGRNTEAFF
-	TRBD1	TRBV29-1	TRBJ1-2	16	TGCAGCGTTGAACGCCCGACAGGGACCGACTGGGGCGGCTACACCTTC	CSVERPTGTDWGGYTF
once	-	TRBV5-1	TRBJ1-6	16	TGCGCCAGCAGCTTGGTGGGGACGGTGAATAATTCACCCCTCCACTTT	CASSLVGTVNNSPLHF
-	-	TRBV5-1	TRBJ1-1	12	TGCGCCAGCAGCTCCTCAGGTACTGAAGCTTTCTTT	CASSSSGTEAFF
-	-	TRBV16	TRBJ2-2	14	TGTGCCAGCAGCTCCATGCCCTCCACCGGGGAGCTGTTTTTT	CASSSMPSTGELFF
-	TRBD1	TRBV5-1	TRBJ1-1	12	TGCGCCAGCAGCTTGGACAGGGGTGAAGCTTTCTTT	CASSLDRGEAFF
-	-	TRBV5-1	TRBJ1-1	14	TGCGCCAGCAGGGACATTAGGGGGAACACTGAAGCTTTCTTT	CASRDIRGNTEAFF
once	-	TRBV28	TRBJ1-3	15	TGTGCCAGCAGTTTAAGACAGTTCTCTGGAAACACCATATATTTT	CASSLRQFSGNTIYF
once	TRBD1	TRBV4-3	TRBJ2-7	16	TGCGCCAGCAGCCAAGATCGTTTTACAGGGGGCTACGAGCAGTACTTC	CASSQDRFTGGYEQYF
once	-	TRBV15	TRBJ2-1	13	TGTGCCACCAGCGGGTTGAGTGGGACGGGGCAGTTCTTC	CATSGLSGTGQFF
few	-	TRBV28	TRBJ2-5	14	TGTGCCAGCAGCCGTGGGGGTAAGGTCGAGACCCAGTACTTC	CASSRGGKVETQYF
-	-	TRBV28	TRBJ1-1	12	TGTGCCAGCAGTTTAACCGGGAGAGAAGCTTTCTTT	CASSLTGREAFF
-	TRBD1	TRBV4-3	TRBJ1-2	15	TGCGCCAGCAGCCACACGGGACAGGCCGACTATGGCTACACCTTC	CASSHTGQADYGYTF
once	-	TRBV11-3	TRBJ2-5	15	TGTGCCAGCAGCTGGTCCCGGGACCCTGGGGAGACCCAGTACTTC	CASSWSRDPGETQYF
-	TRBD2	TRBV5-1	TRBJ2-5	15	TGCGCCAGCAGCTTGGAGCGGGGGCTGGAAGAGACCCAGTACTTC	CASSLERGLEETQYF
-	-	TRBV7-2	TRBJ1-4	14	TGTGCCAGCAGCTATTCCGGGACCGCTGAAAAACTGTTTTTT	CASSYSGTAEKLFF
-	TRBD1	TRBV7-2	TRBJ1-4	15	TGTGCCAGCAGCCACCGGGACAGGGGCAATGAAAAACTGTTTTTT	CASSHRDRGNEKLFF
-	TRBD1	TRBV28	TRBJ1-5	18	TGTGCCAGCAGTTTATGGAGGACAGGGATGGTCAGCAATCAGCCCCAGCATTTT	CASSLWRTGMVSNQPQHF
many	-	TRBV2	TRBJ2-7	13	TGTGCCAGCAGTGAACTCCTCGCGGGTGAGCAGTACTTC	CASSELLAGEQYF
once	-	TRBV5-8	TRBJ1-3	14	TGTGCCAGCAGCTCGTCCGGGACTGGAAACACCATATATTTT	CASSSSGTGNTIYF
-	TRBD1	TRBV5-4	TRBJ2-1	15	TGTGCCAGCAGCCAACAGGGGGCCATGCACAATGAGCAGTTCTTC	CASSQQGAMHNEQFF
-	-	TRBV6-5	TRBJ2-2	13	TGTGCCAGCAGTCTCCTGGGAGCCGGGGAGCTGTTTTTT	CASSLLGAGELFF
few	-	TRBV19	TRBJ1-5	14	TGTGCCAGTAGTATAGTAAGAAGCAATCAGCCCCAGCATTTT	CASSIVRSNQPQHF
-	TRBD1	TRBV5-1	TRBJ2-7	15	TGCGCCAGCAACCCGAGACAGGGGCCCTTCTACGAGCAGTACTTC	CASNPRQGPFYEQYF
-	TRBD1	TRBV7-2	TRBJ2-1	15	TGTGCCAGCAGCATAGGACAGGGGGCGAGCAATGAGCAGTTCTTC	CASSIGQGASNEQFF
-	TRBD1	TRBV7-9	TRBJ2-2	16	TGTGCCAGCAGCCTCAGGGGACAGGCGAACACCGGGGAGCTGTTTTTT	CASSLRGQANTGELFF
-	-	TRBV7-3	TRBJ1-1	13	TGTGCCAGCAGCTTAAATAGTGGAGGGGAAGCTTTCTTT	CASSLNSGGEAFF
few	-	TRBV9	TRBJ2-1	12	TGTGCCAGCAGCCTACATGAGAATGAGCAGTTCTTC	CASSLHENEQFF
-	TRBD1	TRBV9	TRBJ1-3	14	TGTGCCAGCAGCGGTGGGACAGTAGGAAACACCATATATTTT	CASSGGTVGNTIYF
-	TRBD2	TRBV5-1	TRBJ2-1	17	TGCGCCAGCAGTCACCCTAGGGCTAGCGGGAGATGGAATGAGCAGTTCTTC	CASSHPRASGRWNEQFF
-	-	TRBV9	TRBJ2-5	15	TGTGCCAGCAGCGTAGGGCCTAGTTCCAAAGAGACCCAGTACTTC	CASSVGPSSKETQYF
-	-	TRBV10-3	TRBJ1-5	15	TGTGCCATCAGTGAGTTAGCAATTAGCAATCAGCCCCAGCATTTT	CAISELAISNQPQHF
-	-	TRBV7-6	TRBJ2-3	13	TGTGCCAGCAGCCCCGAGCCCACAGATACGCAGTATTTT	CASSPEPTDTQYF